These 6 T cell receptor beta chains were sequenced from one sample in a study of glioma-infiltrating T cells after dendritic cell vaccination. Specified time point: after dendritic cell vaccination, including at tumor progression/relapse. Only in-frame clones appear in the TCRdb table, and some are missing; sequencing was by immunoSEQ multiplex PCR. The sample shows some 24,000 clones, about 90% of them seen only once. Source: blood, taken after dendritic cell vaccination. The receptor source for this set is a human donor with glioblastoma.

The chain couples TRBV15 to TRBJ2-7; TRBD1 matches at 8 bases. The germline gives CDR1 LNHNV, CDR2 YYDKDF (reference sequence). The J segment lost 6 bases and the V segment lost 3 bases, leaving 7 bases of the junction unmatched. This CDR3 is 14 amino acids long. The CDR3 loop is CATSRPTQGGEQYF. The CDR3, as DNA: TGTGCCACCAGCAGGCCGACACAGGGGGGCGAGCAGTACTTC.

The CDR3 is CAWSAAGGPFYEQYF. CDR3 in DNA: TGTGCCTGGAGTGCGGCGGGGGGGCCTTTCTACGAGCAGTACTTC. V usage is TRBV30 and J usage is TRBJ2-5; 9 positions match TRBD2. The better agreement between TRBJ2-7 and the DNA end casts doubt on the J call. CDR1 and CDR2 from the germline V gene are GTSNPN and SVGIG (reference sequence). The CDR3 covers 15 residues.

This chain uses TRBV5-4 with TRBJ1-4; D is unresolved. Trimming shortened V by 0 bases and J by 7 bases, and 7 bases separated the two germline ends. This CDR3 contains 13 residues. CDR1 is SGHNT, CDR2 YYREEE, per germline (reference sequence). The CDR3 nucleotides are TGTGCCAGCAGCTTGGACAGTGTTGAAAAACTGTTTTTT. Protein product: CASSLDSVEKLFF.

This rearrangement joins TRBV27 to TRBJ1-1, with TRBD1 identical over 8 bases. V was clipped by 8 bases and J by 3 bases; unmatched bases: 5. Germline V CDR1 and CDR2: MNHEY, SMNVEV (reference sequence). The CDR3 spans 13 residues. Here the CDR3 reads CASGQGAHTEAFF. In DNA, the CDR3 is TGTGCCAGCGGTCAGGGGGCGCACACTGAAGCTTTCTTT.

V usage is TRBV6-1 and J usage is TRBJ2-7; unclear D gene. The CDR3 covers 12 residues. V was cut by 6 bases and J by 6 bases, with 12 bases left in between. The V gene's germline CDR1 is MNHNS and CDR2 SASEGT. The CDR3 spells CASRTPQVEQYF. The CDR3 nucleotides read TGTGCCAGCAGGACCCCCCAGGTCGAGCAGTACTTC.

The V gene is TRBV15, the J gene TRBJ1-6, with 11 bases matching TRBD1. Germline CDR1 reads LNHNV; CDR2 reads YYDKDF (reference sequence). The V segment lost 1 base and the J segment 10 bases; nucleotides outside the gene matches: 6. This CDR3 region has 16 residues. For the CDR3, the DNA is TGTGCCACCAGCAGAGCCCCGGGACAGGGGGGATCACCCCTCCACTTT. This gives the protein CATSRAPGQGGSPLHF.